This entry lists 20 T cell receptor beta chains sequenced from one sample in a study of cytomegalovirus exposure and HLA in healthy donors. In the PCR, 60 Vbeta and 13 Jbeta primers were used. Data came from immunoSEQ multiplex PCR; TCRdb stores just in-frame clones and leaves some out. Of some 180,000 clones listed, 9.5% are singletons. Sample: PBMCs. The receptors here all came from a woman in her 30s in good health and CMV-seropositive.

This chain uses TRBV2 with TRBJ2-5, with a tentative D call TRBD2 (5 bases). Germline V gene lookup returns CDR1 SNHLY and CDR2 FYNNEI. The germline V and J ends were trimmed by 9 bases and 2 bases, with 10 bases remaining between them. The CDR3 is 12 amino acids. CDR3 nucleotides: TGTGCCAGTACAGCGGAGCAAGAGACCCAGTACTTC. Its protein is CASTAEQETQYF. Full variable domain (missing parts from reference TRBV2 and TRBJ2-5): EPEVTQTPSHQVTQMGQEVILRCVPISNHLYFYWYRQILGQKVEFLVSFYNNEISEKSEIFDDQFSVERPDGSNFTLKIRSTKLEDSAMYFCASTAEQETQYFGPGTRLLVL.

The chain combines TRBV5-1 with TRBJ2-5; D unresolved. The V and J ends lost 3 bases and 4 bases respectively, with 10 bases between them. The CDR3 covers 13 residues. Germline loops: CDR1 SGHRS, CDR2 YFSETQ. This CDR3 is CASSWAGPETQYF. The CDR3 DNA follows: TGCGCCAGCAGCTGGGCAGGTCCAGAGACCCAGTACTTC.

CDR3 protein: CASRSQAMNTEAFF. The DNA of the CDR3 is TGTGCCAGCAGGTCACAGGCCATGAACACTGAAGCTTTCTTT. The chain recombines TRBV6-1 with TRBJ1-1; possible D gene TRBD1, 5 bases. CDR1 is MNHNS, CDR2 SASEGT, per germline. The CDR3 covers 14 residues. V lost 6 bases to trimming and J lost 0 bases, with 11 bases between them.

The chain has TRBV4-1 and TRBJ2-7, with 8 bases fitting TRBD2. The CDR3 totals 17 residues. Germline lookup yields CDR1 MGHRA and CDR2 YSYEKL. V lost 1 base and J lost 3; bases outside the gene matches: 11. For the CDR3, the DNA is TGCGCCAGCAGCCAAGGGGCCCCTAGCGGGTTGTACTACGAGCAGTACTTC. Its translation: CASSQGAPSGLYYEQYF.

There are a few counts of this clone. This sequence joins TRBV7-9 and TRBJ2-1; weak D call: TRBD2 (6 bases). The CDR3 loop spans 17 amino acids. Germline V gene lookup returns CDR1 SEHNR and CDR2 FQNEAQ (reference sequence). V lost 5 bases and J 7 bases, leaving 24 bases between the germline ends. DNA for the CDR3: TGTGCCAGCAGCCCGCGATACGGGGACTCCTCTCGGAATGAGCAGTTCTTC. It yields the protein CASSPRYGDSSRNEQFF.

The chain joins TRBV5-1 to TRBJ2-7, with 16 bases lining up with TRBD2. The CDR3 contains 17 residues. Germline-derived CDR1 and CDR2 are SGHRS and YFSETQ. Trimming at V came to 3 bases and at J to 4 bases, leaving 7 bases not matched to a gene. This CDR3 reads CASSWGLAGGESYEQYF. The CDR3 region has the DNA TGCGCCAGCAGCTGGGGACTAGCGGGAGGGGAATCTTACGAGCAGTACTTC.

V is TRBV5-1 and J is TRBJ1-1, with TRBD1 identical over 10 bases. The CDR3 loop spans 16 amino acids. V lost 4 bases, J lost 1 base, and 7 bases stayed unmatched. The germline V gene encodes CDR1 SGHRS and CDR2 YFSETQ. In DNA form, the CDR3 reads TGCGCCAGCAGCCATGACAGGGGGCGAACGAACACTGAAGCTTTCTTT. This gives the protein CASSHDRGRTNTEAFF.

The V gene is TRBV7-2, the J gene TRBJ2-3, with 7 bases fitting TRBD2. The length of the CDR3 is 17 residues. CDR1 is SGHTA and CDR2 is FQGNSA in the germline V gene. J was trimmed by 0 bases and V by 1 base; bases with no gene match: 7. CDR3 DNA sequence: TGTGCCAGCAGCTTAGGGTGGGGGGGTGCTAGCACAGATACGCAGTATTTT. Its translation: CASSLGWGGASTDTQYF.

This clone was detected a few times. This chain connects TRBV5-4 to TRBJ2-3; 12 positions agree with TRBD2. Germline CDR1 and CDR2: SGHNT and YYREEE (reference sequence). CDR3 length: 16 amino acids. J gave up 3 bases and V 5 bases, and 7 bases lay outside the gene matches. CDR3: CASSSRTSGTTDTQYF. For the CDR3, the DNA is TGTGCCAGCAGTTCACGGACTAGCGGGACAACAGATACGCAGTATTTT.

The sample holds a few counts of this clone. This chain links TRBV5-6 with TRBJ2-7; 7 bases fit TRBD2. CDR1 and CDR2 from the germline V gene are SGHDT and YYEEEE. V trimming: 4 bases; J trimming: 2 bases; junction bases outside the gene matches: 3. This CDR3 spans 13 amino acids. In DNA, the CDR3 is TGTGCCAGCAGCGGCGGGACTACCTACGAGCAGTACTTC. It codes for CASSGGTTYEQYF.

V gene TRBV28 combines with J gene TRBJ2-3, with 13 bases aligning to TRBD2. Germline CDR1 reads MDHEN; CDR2 reads SYDVKM. The CDR3 covers 14 residues. V shed 5 bases and J 4 bases; nucleotides not matched to a gene: 0. This chain's CDR3 is CASSTSGRADTQYF. Written as DNA, the CDR3 is TGTGCCAGCAGTACTAGCGGGAGGGCAGATACGCAGTATTTT.

This clone was seen more than once but under ten times. The chain combines TRBV2 with TRBJ2-5; TRBD2 matches at 7 bases. This CDR3 has 13 amino acids. Germline V gives CDR1 SNHLY, CDR2 FYNNEI. The ends lost 6 bases at V and 4 bases at J; junction bases unmatched: 5. This CDR3 is CASRRERGETQYF. DNA for the CDR3: TGTGCCAGCAGGCGGGAGAGGGGAGAGACCCAGTACTTC. Full variable domain (missing parts from reference TRBV2 and TRBJ2-5): EPEVTQTPSHQVTQMGQEVILRCVPISNHLYFYWYRQILGQKVEFLVSFYNNEISEKSEIFDDQFSVERPDGSNFTLKIRSTKLEDSAMYFCASRRERGETQYFGPGTRLLVL.

The V gene is TRBV19, the J gene TRBJ1-5, with 9 bases matching TRBD1. The CDR3 contains 16 residues. Germline V gives CDR1 LNHDA, CDR2 SQIVND (reference sequence). J lost 3 bases, V lost 6 bases, and 9 bases had no gene match. As DNA, the CDR3 is TGTGCCAGTAGAACAGGGACAGGGAGACTCAATCAGCCCCAGCATTTT. This sequence encodes CASRTGTGRLNQPQHF. Looking up the rest from reference TRBV19 and TRBJ1-5 gives the full variable domain: DGGITQSPKYLFRKEGQNVTLSCEQNLNHDAMYWYRQDPGQGLRLIYYSQIVNDFQKGDIAEGYSVSREKKESFPLTVTSAQKNPTAFYLCASRTGTGRLNQPQHFGDGTRLSIL.

This clone was seen a handful of times. CDR3 bases: TGTGCCAGCGGACCGGGACAAATTACAGATACGCAGTATTTT. It is translated as CASGPGQITDTQYF. J is TRBJ2-3 and V is TRBV6-6; weak D call: TRBD1 (6 bases). The CDR3 runs to 14 residues. CDR1 is MNHNY, CDR2 SVGAGI, per germline (reference sequence). V lost 8 bases to trimming and J lost 3 bases, with 15 bases between them.

The chain links TRBV2 to TRBJ2-1; TRBD2 matches at 11 bases. The CDR3 length is 15 residues. Trimming cost V 4 bases and J 8 bases; bases outside gene matches: 7. Germline V CDR1 and CDR2: SNHLY, FYNNEI. In nucleotides, the CDR3 is TGTGCCAGCAGTGGACTAGCGGGACGCGTCGATGAGCAGTTCTTC. This codes for CASSGLAGRVDEQFF.

The chain couples TRBV6-5 to TRBJ2-3, with TRBD1 matching 9 bases. Germline lookup yields CDR1 MNHEY and CDR2 SVGAGI. The junction had 5 bases not matched to a gene; V was cut back by 4 bases and J by 6 bases. This CDR3 is built from 14 residues. The CDR3 coding sequence is TGTGCCAGCAGTTGGACAGGGGACTATGATACGCAGTATTTT. Residues: CASSWTGDYDTQYF.

This clone showed up just a few times. The rearrangement joins TRBV2 to TRBJ1-5; 9 nucleotides align to TRBD1. V dropped 7 bases and J dropped 8; count of bases not matched to a gene: 9. There are 14 residues in the CDR3. Germline assignment: CDR1 SNHLY and CDR2 FYNNEI. The CDR3 region has the DNA TGTGCCAGCACTGTACAGGGGGCTGGGGAGCCCCAGCATTTT. Protein: CASTVQGAGEPQHF.

V gene TRBV11-2 combines with J gene TRBJ2-6; possibly TRBD1 for D (5 bases). V lost 11 bases, J lost 0 bases, and 20 bases lay in between. Looked up from germline, CDR1 is SGHAT and CDR2 is FQNNGV. This CDR3 has 17 residues. The CDR3 spells CAASQGLGFSGANVLTF. In nucleotides, the CDR3 is TGTGCCGCTAGTCAGGGCCTAGGATTCTCTGGGGCCAACGTCCTGACTTTC.

This rearrangement joins TRBV5-1 to TRBJ2-2; TRBD1 agrees at 7 bases. This CDR3 comprises 14 residues. Germline V gene sequence: CDR1 SGHRS, CDR2 YFSETQ. V lost 3 bases, J lost 3 bases, and 2 bases stayed unmatched. The CDR3 bases are TGCGCCAGCAGCTCCGGACAGGACACCGGGGAGCTGTTTTTT. As protein: CASSSGQDTGELFF.

V gene TRBV7-9 combines with J gene TRBJ2-3, with D possibly matching TRBD2 (6 bases). V was trimmed by 3 bases and J by 4 bases, leaving 14 bases between them. Germline lookup yields CDR1 SEHNR and CDR2 FQNEAQ (reference sequence). The CDR3 is 15 amino acids. The CDR3, as DNA: TGTGCCAGCAGCTTCCTCGGGGGAGACTCAGATACGCAGTATTTT. Its protein is CASSFLGGDSDTQYF.